These T cell receptor beta chains were read from a single sample in a study of blood T cell repertoires in COVID-19. Generated by immunoSEQ multiplex PCR, the TCRdb table keeps only in-frame clones and is missing some. The sample includes about 17,000 clones, over 75% of them seen just once. The material sequenced was peripheral blood. All receptors derive from a woman in her 70s with active COVID-19. CDR3s include the opening cysteine and the closing phenylalanine or tryptophan. D genes are given only for firm matches. Not every row has a clone size; where given, it reads once, few, many or a size class.

d_gene: .
j_gene: TRBJ1-2
abundance: .
v_gene: TRBV3-1/TRBV3-2
CDR3nt: TGTGCCAGCAGCCAAGATCTCAACTATGGCTACACCTTC
CDR3aa: CASSQDLNYGYTF

d_gene: .
j_gene: TRBJ2-7
abundance: .
v_gene: TRBV5-4
CDR3nt: TGTGCCAGCAGCTTGGGGGCTTCCTACGAGCAGTATTTC
CDR3aa: CASSLGASYEQYF

d_gene: TRBD1
j_gene: TRBJ1-4
abundance: .
v_gene: TRBV7-9
CDR3nt: TGTGCCAGCAGCTTAGTGGGACAGGGTCAGGGGAGTGAAAAACTGTTTTTT
CDR3aa: CASSLVGQGQGSEKLFF

d_gene: TRBD1
j_gene: TRBJ2-5
abundance: .
v_gene: TRBV27
CDR3nt: TGTGCCAGCAGCCCTGGTACTGCCGGGACAGAGATAATGTACCAAGAGACCCAGTACTTC
CDR3aa: CASSPGTAGTEIMYQETQYF

d_gene: TRBD1
j_gene: TRBJ1-6
abundance: .
v_gene: TRBV5-6
CDR3nt: TGTGCCAGCAGCGTATACACCGGGACAGGGGTTTCACCCCTCCACTTT
CDR3aa: CASSVYTGTGVSPLHF

d_gene: TRBD2
j_gene: TRBJ2-5
abundance: .
v_gene: TRBV7-2
CDR3nt: TGTGCCAGCAGCACCCCGGGGGAGGGGACGGGGACCCAGTACTTC
CDR3aa: CASSTPGEGTGTQYF

d_gene: .
j_gene: TRBJ1-4
abundance: large
v_gene: TRBV6-4
CDR3nt: TGTGCCAGCAGTGAGGAAAGGAGAGGAAAACTGTTTTTT
CDR3aa: CASSEERRGKLFF

d_gene: .
j_gene: TRBJ1-2
abundance: .
v_gene: TRBV10-3
CDR3nt: TGTGCCATCAGTGCTAGGAGGGAGGACTATGGCTACACCTTC
CDR3aa: CAISARREDYGYTF

d_gene: TRBD1
j_gene: TRBJ2-3
abundance: .
v_gene: TRBV19
CDR3nt: TGTGCCAGTAGTGGGGGACAGGGGGGTTTCGCGGGACGCAATACGCAGTATTTT
CDR3aa: CASSGGQGGFAGRNTQYF

d_gene: .
j_gene: TRBJ2-7
abundance: .
v_gene: TRBV6-5
CDR3nt: TGTGCCAGCCTAGGTAGCAGGAGCGGCGAGCAGTACTTC
CDR3aa: CASLGSRSGEQYF

d_gene: TRBD1
j_gene: TRBJ1-2
abundance: .
v_gene: TRBV7-3
CDR3nt: TGTGCCAGCAGCCCGACAGGGGGCTCAAACTATGGCTACACCTTC
CDR3aa: CASSPTGGSNYGYTF

d_gene: TRBD1
j_gene: TRBJ1-4
abundance: once
v_gene: TRBV13
CDR3nt: TGTGCCAGCAGCTTATCGACAGGGGGTGAAAAACTGTTTTTT
CDR3aa: CASSLSTGGEKLFF

d_gene: TRBD1
j_gene: TRBJ2-6
abundance: .
v_gene: TRBV18
CDR3nt: TGTGCCAGCTCACTCCAGGGGGCAAGTTTCTCTGGGGCCAACGTCCTGACTTTC
CDR3aa: CASSLQGASFSGANVLTF

d_gene: TRBD2
j_gene: TRBJ2-7
abundance: .
v_gene: TRBV3-1/TRBV3-2
CDR3nt: TGTGCCAGCAGCCTTATAGCGGGAGGTCACGAGCAGTACTTC
CDR3aa: CASSLIAGGHEQYF

d_gene: TRBD2
j_gene: TRBJ2-1
abundance: .
v_gene: TRBV5-1
CDR3nt: TGCGCCAGCAGCTTGGTAGCGGGAATCTACAATGAGCAGTTCTTC
CDR3aa: CASSLVAGIYNEQFF

d_gene: TRBD2
j_gene: TRBJ2-3
abundance: .
v_gene: TRBV3-1/TRBV3-2
CDR3nt: TGTGCCAGCAGCTTTAGCGGGACCACAGATACGCAGTATTTT
CDR3aa: CASSFSGTTDTQYF

d_gene: TRBD2
j_gene: TRBJ2-1
abundance: .
v_gene: TRBV27
CDR3nt: TGTGCCAGCAGGGAGTCTAGCGGGAGTCCCTACAATGAGCAGTTCTTC
CDR3aa: CASRESSGSPYNEQFF

d_gene: .
j_gene: TRBJ1-6
abundance: .
v_gene: TRBV2
CDR3nt: TGTGCCAGCGGGGACACCCTGGGACCCCTCCACTTT
CDR3aa: CASGDTLGPLHF

d_gene: .
j_gene: TRBJ1-1
abundance: .
v_gene: TRBV3-1/TRBV3-2
CDR3nt: TGTGCCAGCAGCCAAGGCGTCCACTCTGAAGCTTTCTTT
CDR3aa: CASSQGVHSEAFF

d_gene: .
j_gene: TRBJ2-3
abundance: .
v_gene: TRBV6-5
CDR3nt: TGTGCCAGCAGTTTTTTTCCGGGGACAGATACGCAGTATTTT
CDR3aa: CASSFFPGTDTQYF

d_gene: TRBD1
j_gene: TRBJ2-6
abundance: .
v_gene: TRBV9
CDR3nt: TGTGCCAGCAGCGCCACAGGGGGCGCTGGGGCCAACGTCCTGACTTTC
CDR3aa: CASSATGGAGANVLTF

d_gene: TRBD1
j_gene: TRBJ2-7
abundance: .
v_gene: TRBV28
CDR3nt: TGTGCCAGCTCCCGGATAGCGGGACAGGGGAACGAGCAGTACTTC
CDR3aa: CASSRIAGQGNEQYF